This record covers a single TCR beta chain. Its antigen target is currently unknown. Base qualities are not at hand, and no much larger clone is one base apart. CDR1 and CDR2 were assigned from the germline V gene (reference sequence) as LNHDA and SQIVND. Trimmed from V: 6 bases; trimmed from J: 7 bases; junction bases lacking a gene match: 12. Inclusive of the bounding cysteine and phenylalanine, the CDR3 is 15 residues long. The read is trimmed to its CDR3 DNA, 45 bases read in frame from base 1. This record belongs to a study of patients and donors after allogeneic stem cell transplantation (TCRdb year 2020). The library was obtained by RT-PCR. Sequencing used a NextSeq 550. TCRdb cleaned the public reads at Q25 with fastp, built clones with MiXCR and kept in-frame beta chains. Identical CDR3 protein sequences are pooled into one entry, listed with their most common genes and DNA. A total of some 880,000 distinct CDR3 sequences appear in this sample, approximately 19% of them only once. The leading ten clones occupy around 6% of the sample.

The TCR was taken from a human donor who was either an allogeneic HSCT recipient or a stem cell or donor lymphocyte infusion donor (not recorded which). It is not recorded whose cells these are; they may come from a transplant donor. The chain was built from TRBV19 and TRBJ1-5; 7 junctional bases match TRBD1. The material sequenced was blood, either unsorted or a sorted T cell fraction (not recorded which). The CDR3 region has the sequence CASSPTGAEGQPQHF. The nucleotide sequence is given as TGTGCCAGTAGCCCTACAGGGGCCGAGGGGCAGCCCCAGCATTTT.